A single sample gave rise to the 22 T cell receptor beta chains below, sequenced in a study of cytomegalovirus exposure and HLA in healthy donors. Primers for the PCR totalled 60 Vbeta and 13 Jbeta. Assay: immunoSEQ multiplex PCR; the TCRdb copy retains only in-frame clones and omits some. Of roughly 190,000 clones listed, 77% are singletons. Sequenced sample: PBMCs. The receptors originated from a woman aged 25 to 39 in good health and CMV-seropositive.

The rearrangement links TRBV19 to TRBJ1-1; D uncertain. CDR3 size: 13 residues. Trimming stripped 2 bases from V and 1 base from J, with 5 bases between. Germline V lookup: CDR1 LNHDA, CDR2 SQIVND (reference sequence). Here the CDR3 reads CASSISWNTEAFF. The DNA for the CDR3 is TGTGCCAGTAGTATATCGTGGAACACTGAAGCTTTCTTT.

This sequence joins TRBV9 and TRBJ1-1, with 9 positions matching TRBD1. Germline CDR1 is SGDLS and CDR2 is YYNGEE. This CDR3 contains 17 residues. J gave up 2 bases and V 0 bases, and 8 bases lay outside the gene matches. The CDR3 sequence is CASSVVGTGILNTEAFF. For the CDR3, the DNA is TGTGCCAGCAGCGTAGTTGGGACAGGGATTCTTAACACTGAAGCTTTCTTT.

The CDR3 sequence is CASNDRGQSDTQYF. The CDR3 DNA is TGTGCCAGTAATGACAGGGGGCAATCGGATACGCAGTATTTT. The J gene is TRBJ2-3, the V gene TRBV25-1; TRBD1 agrees at 10 bases. Per the germline V gene, CDR1 is MGHDK and CDR2 is SYGVNS. There are 14 residues in the CDR3. The J segment lost 6 bases and the V segment lost 9 bases, leaving 9 bases of the junction unmatched.

The chain carries TRBV11-2 and TRBJ2-3; 7 bases line up with TRBD2. J lost 6 bases, V lost 1 base, and 4 bases had no gene match. CDR3 length: 14 residues. Per the germline V gene, CDR1 is SGHAT and CDR2 is FQNNGV. In nucleotides, the CDR3 is TGTGCCAGCAGCTTAGGGATTAGCGGGGATACGCAGTATTTT. Translation gives CASSLGISGDTQYF.

In this sample, this clone turned up once. The rearrangement uses TRBV4-1 and TRBJ2-2, with TRBD1 as a possible D gene (6 bases). The germline gives CDR1 MGHRA, CDR2 YSYEKL. The V gene lost 1 base and the J gene lost 4 bases, with 10 bases spanning the gap. The CDR3 runs 15 residues. The CDR3 nucleotides are TGCGCCAGCAGCCAAGTTGGGGGCCGCACCGGGGAGCTGTTTTTT. It yields the protein CASSQVGGRTGELFF.

The chain has TRBV30 and TRBJ2-7; 9 bases are shared with TRBD2. Germline assignment: CDR1 GTSNPN and CDR2 SVGIG (reference sequence). Losses at the gene ends were 4 bases for V and 4 bases for J; bases not matched to a gene: 8. This CDR3 has 14 amino acids. The CDR3: CAWTEGLAVYEQYF. The CDR3 nucleotides are TGTGCCTGGACTGAGGGACTAGCTGTGTACGAGCAGTACTTC.

This chain links TRBV4-3 with TRBJ2-7, with D possibly matching TRBD2 (6 bases). V lost 0 bases and J lost 7, with 19 bases in between. The CDR3 is 16 amino acids. Per the germline V gene, CDR1 is LGHNA and CDR2 is YSLEER. CDR3 protein: CASSQDIGSLRGEQYF. The CDR3 DNA follows: TGCGCCAGCAGCCAAGATATTGGATCCCTCCGGGGGGAGCAGTACTTC.

The chain combines TRBV6-5 with TRBJ2-6; D is unclear. Trimming took off 7 bases at V and 1 base at J, with 11 bases between the two ends. This CDR3 comprises 15 residues. CDR1 MNHEY and CDR2 SVGAGI come from the germline V gene. In DNA, the CDR3 is TGTGCCAGCACCCGAGGAGCATCTGGGGCCAACGTCCTGACTTTC. Protein sequence: CASTRGASGANVLTF.

The CDR3 bases are TGCGCCAGCAGTCCCCGACTAGCGGGAGGTATCACCTACGAGCAGTACTTC. This translates into CASSPRLAGGITYEQYF. V gene TRBV5-1 combines with J gene TRBJ2-7; 13 bases are a match to TRBD2. The V gene's germline CDR1 is SGHRS and CDR2 YFSETQ. CDR3 size: 17 residues. V was clipped by 5 bases and J by 2 bases; unmatched bases: 10.

This clone was counted once. This rearrangement joins TRBV18 to TRBJ1-4, with 7 bases that match TRBD1. With V trimmed by 0 bases and J by 5 bases, 6 bases remained unmatched. The CDR3 runs 16 residues. Germline CDR1 reads KGHSH; CDR2 reads LQKENI. The CDR3 is CASSPPNRGGNEKLFF. CDR3 sequence (DNA): TGTGCCAGCTCACCACCTAACAGGGGCGGGAATGAAAAACTGTTTTTT.

This clone was seen a single time. This chain joins TRBV27 and TRBJ2-7; the D is unclear. Germline V gene sequence: CDR1 MNHEY, CDR2 SMNVEV (reference sequence). The V end lost 4 bases, the J end lost 3 bases, and 16 bases lay between the germline ends. The CDR3 extends over 15 amino acids. The CDR3 loop reads CASSSQDTWLYEQYF. CDR3 DNA sequence: TGTGCCAGCAGTTCCCAAGACACCTGGCTCTACGAGCAGTACTTC.

The rearrangement links TRBV9 to TRBJ2-3; 9 positions agree with TRBD2. With 4 bases clipped from V and 1 base from J, the junction kept 19 bases outside the gene matches. Germline CDR1 SGDLS, CDR2 YYNGEE. The CDR3 has 20 residues. CDR3 nucleotide sequence: TGTGCCAGCAGCCGTCAGACGCGGGGGGGCTTACAGTCTGGCACAGATACGCAGTATTTT. As protein: CASSRQTRGGLQSGTDTQYF.

This chain uses TRBV19 with TRBJ1-4, with TRBD1 matching 8 bases. This CDR3 comprises 14 residues. Germline lookup yields CDR1 LNHDA and CDR2 SQIVND (reference sequence). Trimming took 5 bases from V and 6 from J; bases not matched to a gene: 5. CDR3: CASSPGTGYEKLFF. The CDR3 DNA follows: TGTGCCAGTAGTCCCGGGACAGGTTATGAAAAACTGTTTTTT.

This chain joins TRBV7-2 and TRBJ2-5; D gene unclear. With the DNA end fitting TRBJ2-7 better, the J assignment may be wrong. This CDR3 is built from 15 residues. Germline V gene data show CDR1 as SGHTA and CDR2 as FQGNSA. The CDR3: CASSLGQPSSYEQYF. In nucleotides, the CDR3 is TGTGCCAGCAGCTTAGGGCAGCCTAGCTCCTACGAGCAGTACTTC.

This chain connects TRBV14 to TRBJ1-3, with 10 bases fitting TRBD1. CDR1 SGHDN and CDR2 FVKESK come from the germline V gene. J lost 8 bases, V lost 4 bases, and 5 bases had no gene match. This CDR3 contains 14 residues. The CDR3 region has the DNA TGTGCCAGCAGCCCCCGGACAGGGGGAGACACCATATATTTT. Its translation is CASSPRTGGDTIYF. Together with reference TRBV14 and TRBJ1-3, the CDR3 gives the full variable domain: EAGVTQFPSHSVIEKGQTVTLRCDPISGHDNLYWYRRVMGKEIKFLLHFVKESKQDESGMPNNRFLAERTGGTYSTLKVQPAELEDSGVYFCASSPRTGGDTIYFGEGSWLTVV.

The chain recombines TRBV11-3 with TRBJ2-1, with D maybe TRBD2 (7 bases). This CDR3 region has 13 residues. V dropped 2 bases and J dropped 6 bases, with 8 bases sitting between them. CDR1 and CDR2 from the germline V gene are SGHNT and YENEEA. CDR3 sequence reads: CASSLRGGNEQFF. Written as DNA, the CDR3 is TGTGCCAGCAGCTTAAGGGGGGGCAATGAGCAGTTCTTC.

The chain is built from TRBV6-5 and TRBJ2-5; D perhaps matches TRBD2 (6 bases). Trimming cost V 5 bases and J 4 bases, with 17 bases left between them. The CDR3 is 15 residues long. Germline CDR1 is MNHEY and CDR2 is SVGAGI. The CDR3 coding sequence is TGTGCCAGCAGTGGCTCCGGGACTTCGGGAGAGACCCAGTACTTC. It translates to CASSGSGTSGETQYF.

A few counts support this clone. The CDR3 DNA reads TGTGCCAGTAGTTCTGCGGGGGGGGCCCCAAATACGCAGTATTTT. As protein: CASSSAGGAPNTQYF. This chain uses TRBV19 with TRBJ2-3, with TRBD2 identical over 9 bases. Per germline, CDR1 LNHDA and CDR2 SQIVND (reference sequence). This CDR3 has 15 residues. The trim removed 5 bases at V and 7 bases at J, leaving 10 bases unmatched.

The V gene is TRBV5-1, the J gene TRBJ2-1, with 12 bases identical to TRBD2. This CDR3 is built from 16 residues. CDR1 and CDR2 from the germline V gene are SGHRS and YFSETQ. J was trimmed by 0 bases and V by 4 bases; bases with no gene match: 2. DNA for the CDR3: TGCGCCAGCAGCGCGACTAGCGGGGGCTCCTACAATGAGCAGTTCTTC. Translating gives CASSATSGGSYNEQFF.

The chain recombines TRBV4-3 with TRBJ2-2, with D possibly TRBD2 on 5 matching bases. The V end was cut by 2 bases, the J end by 1 base, with 26 bases between. The CDR3 runs to 21 residues. From germline, CDR1 is LGHNA and CDR2 YSLEER. The CDR3 DNA reads TGCGCCAGCAGCCAATCTTGGGTAGCTTGGGCTAGCCGAATGAACACCGGGGAGCTGTTTTTT. Amino acid sequence: CASSQSWVAWASRMNTGELFF.

The rearrangement uses TRBV19 and TRBJ1-1; 9 bases align to TRBD1. This CDR3 spans 15 amino acids. Trimming took 5 bases from V and 4 from J; bases not matched to a gene: 8. Germline-derived CDR1 and CDR2 are LNHDA and SQIVND (reference sequence). The CDR3 nucleotides read TGTGCCAGTAGTGCCACAGGGGGCCGGGGCACTGAAGCTTTCTTT. Translated, it gives CASSATGGRGTEAFF.

This CDR3 is CAWSVRGRGYGEAFF. In nucleotides, the CDR3 is TGTGCCTGGAGTGTACGTGGCAGGGGTTACGGTGAAGCTTTCTTT. This chain links TRBV30 with TRBJ1-1, with a weak D call TRBD1 (6 bases). The V gene lost 0 bases and the J gene lost 7 bases, with 18 bases spanning the gap. Germline CDR1 and CDR2: GTSNPN and SVGIG (reference sequence). The CDR3 contains 15 residues.